One sample yielded the 10 T cell receptor beta chains listed below, sequenced in a study of CD8 T cells in Susac syndrome. Reverse transcription used roughly 0.5 to 1 ug RNA and random hexamers. TCRdb re-called the immunoSEQ multiplex PCR reads through MiXCR, storing one row per CDR3 protein. The data contain around 230,000 distinct CDR3 sequences, almost 97% of them singletons. Sequencing was done on a sample of CD4+ T cells from PBMCs. The receptors were sampled from a human donor with Susac syndrome.

This chain joins TRBV20-1 and TRBJ2-4; TRBD2 might be the D (5 bases). V was trimmed by 6 bases and J by 0 bases, leaving 15 bases between them. CDR3 length equals 15 residues. The germline V gene has CDR1 DFQATT and CDR2 SNEGSKA (reference sequence). Written as DNA, the CDR3 is TGCAGTGCCGTTGCGGGTAGCCTAGCCAAAAACATTCAGTACTTC. This sequence encodes CSAVAGSLAKNIQYF.

The chain is built from TRBV20-1 and TRBJ2-2, with TRBD2 matching 10 bases. The germline gives CDR1 DFQATT, CDR2 SNEGSKA (reference sequence). J gave up 6 bases and V 5 bases, and 0 bases lay outside the gene matches. This CDR3 has 12 residues. As DNA, the CDR3 is TGCAGTGCTGGACTAGCGGCCGGGGAGCTGTTTTTT. The encoded protein is CSAGLAAGELFF.

This rearrangement joins TRBV9 to TRBJ2-3, with 11 bases aligning to TRBD2. Trimming cost V 2 bases and J 0 bases; bases outside gene matches: 8. The germline gives CDR1 SGDLS, CDR2 YYNGEE. CDR3 length: 18 residues. The CDR3 spells CASSVPMGLADSTDTQYF. The CDR3 region has the DNA TGTGCCAGCAGCGTCCCAATGGGACTAGCGGACAGCACAGATACGCAGTATTTT.

This chain links TRBV29-1 with TRBJ1-1; a weak D match, TRBD1 (6 bases). Germline V gives CDR1 SQVTM, CDR2 ANQGSEA. Trimming pared 1 base from V and 2 bases from J, leaving 17 bases between. The CDR3 extends over 16 amino acids. The CDR3 sequence: CSVEVFVQGLNTEAFF. The CDR3 nucleotides are TGCAGCGTTGAAGTCTTTGTTCAGGGGCTTAACACTGAAGCTTTCTTT.

This clonotype was detected a few times. V gene TRBV9 combines with J gene TRBJ2-3; D is possibly TRBD1 (5 bases). V was cut by 4 bases and J by 0 bases, with 12 bases left in between. The CDR3 is 15 amino acids. Germline assignment: CDR1 SGDLS and CDR2 YYNGEE. CDR3 sequence reads: CASSPSGRSTDTQYF. As DNA, the CDR3 is TGTGCCAGCAGCCCTTCAGGGCGGAGCACAGATACGCAGTATTTT.

V is TRBV2 and J is TRBJ1-1; tentatively, D is TRBD1 (6 bases). The CDR3 has 11 amino acids. The V end was cut by 5 bases, the J end by 10 bases, with 11 bases between. Looked up from germline, CDR1 is SNHLY and CDR2 is FYNNEI. The CDR3 nucleotides are TGTGCCAGCAGTTCACAGGGCTCAGCTTTCTTT. Translated: CASSSQGSAFF.

The V call is TRBV6-5, the J call TRBJ1-1; D possibly corresponds to TRBD1 (6 bases). Germline V gene lookup returns CDR1 MNHEY and CDR2 SVGAGI. With 8 bases removed from V and 2 bases from J, the gap between germline ends came to 18 bases. The CDR3 contains 15 residues. The CDR3 DNA reads as TGTGCCAGCTATGATGGACAGCTAATAAACACTGAAGCTTTCTTT. Translated, it gives CASYDGQLINTEAFF.

The chain couples TRBV2 to TRBJ2-3, with D unresolved. The CDR3 spans 11 residues. CDR1 is SNHLY and CDR2 is FYNNEI in the germline V gene. Trimming took off 8 bases at V and 6 bases at J, with 9 bases between the two ends. Here the CDR3 DNA reads TGTGCCAGCTCGGGTGCGGATACGCAGTATTTT. It encodes CASSGADTQYF.

The chain combines TRBV27 with TRBJ2-3; no clear D gene. The CDR3 totals 14 residues. Germline values: CDR1 MNHEY, CDR2 SMNVEV (reference sequence). The V and J ends lost 4 bases and 6 bases respectively, with 14 bases between them. The CDR3 spells CASSSQGPGDTQYF. In DNA form, the CDR3 reads TGTGCCAGCAGTTCTCAAGGACCCGGGGATACGCAGTATTTT.

In this sample, this clonotype turned up once. This rearrangement joins TRBV3-1 to TRBJ1-5, with no clear D. CDR1 is LGHDT, CDR2 YNNKEL, per germline (reference sequence). CDR3 length: 14 amino acids. Deletions cut 0 bases from V and 0 bases from J, with 3 bases between. This CDR3 reads CASSQDVSNQPQHF. As DNA, the CDR3 is TGTGCCAGCAGCCAAGACGTTAGCAATCAGCCCCAGCATTTT.